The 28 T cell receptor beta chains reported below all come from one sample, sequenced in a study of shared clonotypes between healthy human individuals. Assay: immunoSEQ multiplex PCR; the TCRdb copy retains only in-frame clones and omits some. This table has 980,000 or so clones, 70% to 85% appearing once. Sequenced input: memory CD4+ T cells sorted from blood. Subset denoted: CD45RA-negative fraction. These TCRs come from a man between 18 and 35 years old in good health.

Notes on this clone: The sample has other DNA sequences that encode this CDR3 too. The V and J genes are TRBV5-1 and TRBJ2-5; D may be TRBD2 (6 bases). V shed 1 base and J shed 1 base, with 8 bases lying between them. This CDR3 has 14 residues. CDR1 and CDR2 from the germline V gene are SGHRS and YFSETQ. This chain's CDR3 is CASSLSSGQETQYF. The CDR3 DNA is TGCGCCAGCAGCTTGAGTAGCGGCCAAGAGACCCAGTACTTC.

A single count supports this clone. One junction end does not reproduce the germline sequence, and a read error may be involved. The CDR3 DNA reads TGTGCTAGCAGCTTAGGAACCTGGGAAGGGAATGAGCAGTTCTTC. It translates to CASSLGTWEGNEQFF. The rearrangement joins TRBV7-7 to TRBJ2-1; D unclear. Germline lookup yields CDR1 SSHAT and CDR2 FNYEAQ (reference sequence). The CDR3 sequence is 15 residues long.

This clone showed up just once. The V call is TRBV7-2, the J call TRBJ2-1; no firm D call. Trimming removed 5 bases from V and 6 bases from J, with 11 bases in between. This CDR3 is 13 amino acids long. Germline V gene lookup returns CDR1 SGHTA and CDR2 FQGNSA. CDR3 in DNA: TGTGCCAGCAGCCCAAAGAGAGGCAATGAGCAGTTCTTC. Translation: CASSPKRGNEQFF.

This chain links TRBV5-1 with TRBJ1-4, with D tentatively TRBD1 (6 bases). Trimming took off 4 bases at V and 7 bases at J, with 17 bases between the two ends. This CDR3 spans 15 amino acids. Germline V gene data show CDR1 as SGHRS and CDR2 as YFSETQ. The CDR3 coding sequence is TGCGCCAGCAGCAAGGACAGTCAGCCTGCTGAAAAACTGTTTTTT. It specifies CASSKDSQPAEKLFF.

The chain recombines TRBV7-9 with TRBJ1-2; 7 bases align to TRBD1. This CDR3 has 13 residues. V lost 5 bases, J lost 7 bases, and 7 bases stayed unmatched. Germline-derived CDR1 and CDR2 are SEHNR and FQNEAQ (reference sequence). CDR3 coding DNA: TGTGCCAGCAGCGTGGGGACAGCCCCTGGCTACACCTTC. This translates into CASSVGTAPGYTF. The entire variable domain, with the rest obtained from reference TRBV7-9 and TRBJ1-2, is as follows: DTGVSQNPRHKITKRGQNVTFRCDPISEHNRLYWYRQTLGQGPEFLTYFQNEAQLEKSRLLSDRFSAERPKGSFSTLEIQRTEQGDSAMYLCASSVGTAPGYTFGSGTRLTVV.

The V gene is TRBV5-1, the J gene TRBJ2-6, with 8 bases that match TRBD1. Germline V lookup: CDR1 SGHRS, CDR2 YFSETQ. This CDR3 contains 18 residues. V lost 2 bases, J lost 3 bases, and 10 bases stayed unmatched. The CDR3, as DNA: TGCGCCAGCAGCTTTACCCAGGGGGCGCAAGGTGGGGCCAACGTCCTGACTTTC. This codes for CASSFTQGAQGGANVLTF.

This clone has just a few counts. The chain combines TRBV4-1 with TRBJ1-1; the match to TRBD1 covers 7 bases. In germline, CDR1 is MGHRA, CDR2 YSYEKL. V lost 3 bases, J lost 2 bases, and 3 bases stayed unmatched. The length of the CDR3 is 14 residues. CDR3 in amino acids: CASSQGQKNTEAFF. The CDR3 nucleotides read TGCGCCAGCAGCCAGGGACAGAAAAACACTGAAGCTTTCTTT.

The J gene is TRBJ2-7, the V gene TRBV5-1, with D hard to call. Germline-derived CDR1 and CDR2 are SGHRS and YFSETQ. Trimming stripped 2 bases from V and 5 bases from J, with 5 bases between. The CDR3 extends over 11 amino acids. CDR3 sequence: CASSFQDEQYF. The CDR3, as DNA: TGCGCCAGCAGCTTCCAGGACGAGCAGTACTTC.

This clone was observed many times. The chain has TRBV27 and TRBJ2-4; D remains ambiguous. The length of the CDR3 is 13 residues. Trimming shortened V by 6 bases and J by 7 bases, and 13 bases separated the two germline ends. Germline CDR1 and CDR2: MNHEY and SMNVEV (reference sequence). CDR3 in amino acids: CASSPWGLNIQYF. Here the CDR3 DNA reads TGTGCCAGCAGCCCATGGGGTTTGAACATTCAGTACTTC.

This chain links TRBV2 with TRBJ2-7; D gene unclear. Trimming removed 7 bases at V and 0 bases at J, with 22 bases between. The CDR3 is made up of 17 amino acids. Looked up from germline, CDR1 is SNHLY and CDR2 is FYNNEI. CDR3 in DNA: TGTGCCAGCACCAGACTCCCTCTGACGGCGAGCTCCTACGAGCAGTACTTC. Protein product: CASTRLPLTASSYEQYF.

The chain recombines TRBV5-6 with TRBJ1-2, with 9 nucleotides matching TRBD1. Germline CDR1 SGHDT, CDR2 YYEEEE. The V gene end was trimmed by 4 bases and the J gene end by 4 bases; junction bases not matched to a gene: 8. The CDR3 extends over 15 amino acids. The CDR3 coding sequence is TGTGCCAGCAGCCTGGGGACAGGGCTGGCCTATGGCTACACCTTC. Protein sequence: CASSLGTGLAYGYTF.

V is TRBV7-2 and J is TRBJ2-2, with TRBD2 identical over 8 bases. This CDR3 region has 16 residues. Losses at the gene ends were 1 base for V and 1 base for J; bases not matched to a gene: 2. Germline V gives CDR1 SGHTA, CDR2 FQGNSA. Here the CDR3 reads CASSLELAVNTGELFF. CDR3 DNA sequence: TGTGCCAGCAGCTTAGAACTAGCGGTGAACACCGGGGAGCTGTTTTTT.

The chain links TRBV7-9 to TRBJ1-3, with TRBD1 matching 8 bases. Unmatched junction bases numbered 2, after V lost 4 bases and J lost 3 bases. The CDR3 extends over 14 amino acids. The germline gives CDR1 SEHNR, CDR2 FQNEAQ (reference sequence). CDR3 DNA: TGTGCCAGCAGCTCGGACAGGGATGGAAACACCATATATTTT. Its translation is CASSSDRDGNTIYF.

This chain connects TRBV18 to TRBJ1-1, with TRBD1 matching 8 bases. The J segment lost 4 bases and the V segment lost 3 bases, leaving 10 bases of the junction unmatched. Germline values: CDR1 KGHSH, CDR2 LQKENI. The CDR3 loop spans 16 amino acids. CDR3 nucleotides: TGTGCCAGCTCACCGTCTCCGGGACAGGCAGGCACTGAAGCTTTCTTT. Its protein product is CASSPSPGQAGTEAFF. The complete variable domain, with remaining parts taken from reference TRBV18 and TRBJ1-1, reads NAGVMQNPRHLVRRRGQEARLRCSPMKGHSHVYWYRQLPEEGLKFMVYLQKENIIDESGMPKERFSAEFPKEGPSILRIQQVVRGDSAAYFCASSPSPGQAGTEAFFGQGTRLTVV.

CDR3 nucleotides: TGTGCCAGCAGTGAAACAAACACCGGGGAGCTGTTTTTT. As protein: CASSETNTGELFF. The chain uses TRBV25-1 and TRBJ2-2, with unresolved D. Germline V lookup: CDR1 MGHDK, CDR2 SYGVNS. Trimming took off 2 bases at V and 2 bases at J, with 3 bases between the two ends. This CDR3 is built from 13 residues.

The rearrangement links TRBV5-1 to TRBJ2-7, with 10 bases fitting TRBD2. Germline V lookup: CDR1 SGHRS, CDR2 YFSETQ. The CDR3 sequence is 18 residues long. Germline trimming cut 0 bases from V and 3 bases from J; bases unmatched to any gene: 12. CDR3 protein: CASSLAAPGLANYYEQYF. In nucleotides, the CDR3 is TGCGCCAGCAGCTTGGCTGCTCCGGGACTAGCGAACTACTACGAGCAGTACTTC.

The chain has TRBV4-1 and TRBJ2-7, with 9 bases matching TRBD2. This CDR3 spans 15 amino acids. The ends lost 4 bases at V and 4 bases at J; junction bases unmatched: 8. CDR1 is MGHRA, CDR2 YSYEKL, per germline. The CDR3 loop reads CASSLTGTSLYEQYF. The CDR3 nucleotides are TGCGCCAGCAGCCTGACCGGGACTAGCCTTTACGAGCAGTACTTC.

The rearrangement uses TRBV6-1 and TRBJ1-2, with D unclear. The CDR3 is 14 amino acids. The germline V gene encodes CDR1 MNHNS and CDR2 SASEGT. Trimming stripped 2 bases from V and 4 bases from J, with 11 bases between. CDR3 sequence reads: CASSERVKAYGYTF. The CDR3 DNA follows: TGTGCCAGCAGTGAACGAGTTAAGGCCTATGGCTACACCTTC.

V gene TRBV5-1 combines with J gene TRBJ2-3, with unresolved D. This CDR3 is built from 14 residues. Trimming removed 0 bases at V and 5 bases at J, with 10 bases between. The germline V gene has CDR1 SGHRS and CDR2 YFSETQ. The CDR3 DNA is TGCGCCAGCAGCTTGGCCGTGACCCAAGATACGCAGTATTTT. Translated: CASSLAVTQDTQYF.

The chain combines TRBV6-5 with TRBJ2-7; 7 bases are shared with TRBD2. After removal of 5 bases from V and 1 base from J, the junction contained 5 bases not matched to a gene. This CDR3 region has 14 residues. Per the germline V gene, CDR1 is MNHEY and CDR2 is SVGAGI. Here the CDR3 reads CASSIRGDSYEQYF. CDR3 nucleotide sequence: TGTGCCAGCAGTATACGGGGGGATTCCTACGAGCAGTACTTC.

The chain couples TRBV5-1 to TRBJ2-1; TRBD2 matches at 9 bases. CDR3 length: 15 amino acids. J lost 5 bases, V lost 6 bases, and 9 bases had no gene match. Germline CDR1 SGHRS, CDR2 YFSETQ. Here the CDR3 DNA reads TGCGCCAGCACCCTGTCGATAGCGGGGGACAATGAGCAGTTCTTC. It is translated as CASTLSIAGDNEQFF. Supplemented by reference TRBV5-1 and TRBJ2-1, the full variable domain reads KAGVTQTPRYLIKTRGQQVTLSCSPISGHRSVSWYQQTPGQGLQFLFEYFSETQRNKGNFPGRFSGRQFSNSRSEMNVSTLELGDSALYLCASTLSIAGDNEQFFGPGTRLTVL.

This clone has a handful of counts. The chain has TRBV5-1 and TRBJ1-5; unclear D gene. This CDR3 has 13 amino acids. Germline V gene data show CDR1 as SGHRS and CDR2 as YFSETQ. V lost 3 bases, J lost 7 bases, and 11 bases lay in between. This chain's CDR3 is CASSSDPAQPQHF. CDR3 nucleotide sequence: TGCGCCAGCAGCTCCGACCCGGCCCAGCCCCAGCATTTT.

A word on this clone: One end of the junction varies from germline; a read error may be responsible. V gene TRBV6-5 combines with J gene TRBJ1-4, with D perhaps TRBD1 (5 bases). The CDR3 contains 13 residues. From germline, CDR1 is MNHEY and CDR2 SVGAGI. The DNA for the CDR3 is TGTGCCAGCACTTACGGGGGGGGTGAAAAACTGTTTTTT. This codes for CASTYGGGEKLFF.

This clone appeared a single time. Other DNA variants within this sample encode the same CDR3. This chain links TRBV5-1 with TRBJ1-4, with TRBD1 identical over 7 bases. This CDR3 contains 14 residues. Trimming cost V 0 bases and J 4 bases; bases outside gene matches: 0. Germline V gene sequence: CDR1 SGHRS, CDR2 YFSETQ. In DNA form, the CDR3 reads TGCGCCAGCAGCTTGGGGGACAGTAATGAAAAACTGTTTTTT. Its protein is CASSLGDSNEKLFF.

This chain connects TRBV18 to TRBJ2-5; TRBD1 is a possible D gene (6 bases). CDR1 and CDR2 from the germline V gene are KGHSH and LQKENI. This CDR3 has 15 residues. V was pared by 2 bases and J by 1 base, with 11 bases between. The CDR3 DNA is TGTGCCAGCTCACCATTGTCAGGGGCCCAAGAGACCCAGTACTTC. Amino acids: CASSPLSGAQETQYF.

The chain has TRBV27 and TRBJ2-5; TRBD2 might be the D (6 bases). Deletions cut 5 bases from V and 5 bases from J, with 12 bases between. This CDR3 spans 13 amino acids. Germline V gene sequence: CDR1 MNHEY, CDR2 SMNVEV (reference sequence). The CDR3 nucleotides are TGTGCCAGCAGTAGGGCGGGGCCGGAGACCCAGTACTTC. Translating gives CASSRAGPETQYF.

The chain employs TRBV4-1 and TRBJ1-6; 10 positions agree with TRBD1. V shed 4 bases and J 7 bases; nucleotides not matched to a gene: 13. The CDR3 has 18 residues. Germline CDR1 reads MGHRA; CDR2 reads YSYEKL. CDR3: CASSLRDRGLGGNSPLHF. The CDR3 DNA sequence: TGCGCCAGCAGCCTCCGGGACAGGGGCCTGGGGGGCAATTCACCCCTCCACTTT.

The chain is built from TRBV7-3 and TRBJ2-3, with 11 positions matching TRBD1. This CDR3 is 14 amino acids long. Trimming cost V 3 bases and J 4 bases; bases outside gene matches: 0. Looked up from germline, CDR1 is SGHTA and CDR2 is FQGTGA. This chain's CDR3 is CASSLGQGADTQYF. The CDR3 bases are TGTGCCAGCAGCTTGGGACAGGGGGCAGATACGCAGTATTTT.